The 3 T cell receptor beta chains below were found in one sample sequenced in a study of T cell repertoires in cytomegalovirus infection (dated by TCRdb to between 2019 and 2020). Sequencing took place on an Illumina HiSeq 1500. Starting from the raw public reads, TCRdb applied fastp trimming at Q25, assembled clones with MiXCR and retained in-frame beta chains. Merged by CDR3 protein, the rows form single entries marked with the most common genes and DNA. The sample data list some 150,000 distinct CDR3 sequences, and 5.5% to 8% of these were observed just once. Roughly 17% of the sample goes to the ten largest clones. Sequencing input: PBMCs. The receptors stem from a human donor in good health (CMV status not recorded). Some clones in this sample may be carry-over from other donors' samples.

This clonotype appeared many times. V gene TRBV7-7 combines with J gene TRBJ2-5; TRBD2 matches 8 bases. The germline CDR1 and CDR2 sequences are SSHAT and FNYEAQ (reference sequence). V lost 2 bases to trimming and J lost 10 bases; unmatched junction nucleotides: 6. The CDR3 has 13 residues. The CDR3 nucleotides read TGTGCCAGCAGCTTATCGGGAGGGGACTACCAGTACTTC. Its protein product is CASSLSGGDYQYF.

V usage is TRBV20-1 and J usage is TRBJ2-7; no clear D gene. CDR3 length: 14 amino acids. V was trimmed by 1 base and J by 3 bases, leaving 13 bases between them. Germline V CDR1 and CDR2: DFQATT, SNEGSKA (reference sequence). DNA of the CDR3: TGCAGTGCTAGAGTCCTTGACACCTTCTACGAGCAGTACTTC. Its protein is CSARVLDTFYEQYF.

This clonotype has a count of ten or more. V and J are TRBV6-5 and TRBJ2-2; D gene uncertain. CDR1 is MNHEY, CDR2 SVGAGI, per germline. V was clipped by 2 bases and J by 0 bases, with 13 bases between them. The CDR3 is 17 residues long. The DNA of the CDR3 is TGTGCCAGCAGTTACCGCACGACGTCCGCGAACACCGGGGAGCTGTTTTTT. The encoded protein is CASSYRTTSANTGELFF.